The next 17 T cell receptor beta chains were all read from a single sample in a study of cytomegalovirus exposure and HLA in healthy donors. The PCR had 60 Vbeta and 13 Jbeta primers. Here immunoSEQ multiplex PCR was the method, and the copy in TCRdb shows in-frame clones only, minus some. The table has over 110,000 clones, around three quarters seen once. Sequencing input: PBMCs. These receptors all come from a woman aged 18 to 35 in good health and CMV-seropositive.

The chain couples TRBV5-1 to TRBJ1-3; 9 bases agree with TRBD1. The V and J ends lost 0 bases and 6 bases, in that order; junction bases with no gene match: 4. Germline values: CDR1 SGHRS, CDR2 YFSETQ. The CDR3 covers 15 residues. CDR3 sequence reads: CASSLGTGVENTIYF. The CDR3, as DNA: TGCGCCAGCAGCTTGGGGACAGGGGTGGAAAACACCATATATTTT.

The chain carries TRBV7-2 and TRBJ2-1; 8 bases agree with TRBD2. Looked up from germline, CDR1 is SGHTA and CDR2 is FQGNSA. The junction had 5 bases not matched to a gene; V was cut back by 2 bases and J by 5 bases. This CDR3 has 15 amino acids. CDR3 sequence (DNA): TGTGCCAGCAGCTTATTTAGCGGGGCAAACAATGAGCAGTTCTTC. Encoded protein: CASSLFSGANNEQFF.

J is TRBJ2-5 and V is TRBV9; TRBD2 matches 14 bases. The CDR3 loop spans 15 amino acids. Germline V gene lookup returns CDR1 SGDLS and CDR2 YYNGEE. V shed 2 bases, J shed 7 bases, and the junction held 4 bases outside the gene matches. The CDR3 sequence: CASSVGLAGGSTQYF. The CDR3 DNA reads TGTGCCAGCAGCGTTGGACTAGCGGGGGGTTCGACCCAGTACTTC.

The chain joins TRBV19 to TRBJ2-2; 10 nucleotides line up with TRBD2. Germline V lookup: CDR1 LNHDA, CDR2 SQIVND (reference sequence). This CDR3 has 17 amino acids. V was clipped by 4 bases and J by 4 bases; unmatched bases: 9. CDR3 protein: CASSTHSGGTLTGELFF. Written as DNA, the CDR3 is TGTGCCAGTAGTACCCATAGCGGGGGGACCCTCACCGGGGAGCTGTTTTTT.

The V and J genes are TRBV6-6 and TRBJ1-5; 7 bases agree with TRBD1. The CDR3 extends over 16 amino acids. Losses at the gene ends were 6 bases for V and 2 bases for J; bases not matched to a gene: 10. Germline CDR1 is MNHNY and CDR2 is SVGAGI (reference sequence). The CDR3 nucleotides read TGTGCCAGCAGGAAAACAGGGGAAAGGGGCAATCAGCCCCAGCATTTT. As protein: CASRKTGERGNQPQHF.

The chain combines TRBV4-1 with TRBJ2-7; 9 positions match TRBD1. The germline gives CDR1 MGHRA, CDR2 YSYEKL. This CDR3 has 14 amino acids. Trimming removed 4 bases from V and 4 bases from J; junction bases left unmatched: 5. For the CDR3, the DNA is TGCGCCAGCAGCCTGGGACAGGGTATGTACGAGCAGTACTTC. It encodes CASSLGQGMYEQYF.

The chain recombines TRBV11-2 with TRBJ2-3, with 7 bases lining up with TRBD1. Trimming at V came to 5 bases and at J to 0 bases, leaving 5 bases not matched to a gene. CDR3 size: 15 residues. From germline, CDR1 is SGHAT and CDR2 FQNNGV. CDR3 residues: CASSPDRVSTDTQYF. In DNA form, the CDR3 reads TGTGCCAGCAGCCCTGACAGGGTTAGCACAGATACGCAGTATTTT. The full variable domain, in which reference TRBV11-2 and TRBJ2-3 provide the parts outside the CDR3, is EAGVAQSPRYKIIEKRQSVAFWCNPISGHATLYWYQQILGQGPKLLIQFQNNGVVDDSQLPKDRFSAERLKGVDSTLKIQPAKLEDSAVYLCASSPDRVSTDTQYFGPGTRLTVL.

The table lists this clone with a few counts. This sequence joins TRBV5-1 and TRBJ1-2; tentatively, D is TRBD1 (5 bases). V was trimmed by 1 base and J by 1 base, leaving 8 bases between them. CDR3 length: 14 residues. Germline V lookup: CDR1 SGHRS, CDR2 YFSETQ. CDR3 sequence: CASSLSGDNYGYTF. CDR3 nucleotides: TGCGCCAGCAGCTTGTCGGGGGATAACTATGGCTACACCTTC. Looking up the rest from reference TRBV5-1 and TRBJ1-2 gives the full variable domain: KAGVTQTPRYLIKTRGQQVTLSCSPISGHRSVSWYQQTPGQGLQFLFEYFSETQRNKGNFPGRFSGRQFSNSRSEMNVSTLELGDSALYLCASSLSGDNYGYTFGSGTRLTVV.

This chain links TRBV5-1 with TRBJ2-3; D remains ambiguous. CDR3 length: 15 amino acids. Germline values: CDR1 SGHRS, CDR2 YFSETQ. Trimming left V 0 bases short and J 7 bases short, with 15 bases between. This chain's CDR3 is CASSLGSPRLNTQYF. CDR3 nucleotide sequence: TGCGCCAGCAGCTTGGGCAGTCCGAGGTTAAATACGCAGTATTTT.

A note on this clone: An end of the junction differs from the germline gene, which may be a read error. CDR3 amino acids: CASTLGSANEKLFF. For the CDR3, the DNA is TGCGCCAGCACCTTGGGATCGGCTAATGAAAAACTGTTTTTT. The gene calls are TRBV5-1 and TRBJ1-4; D remains ambiguous. Germline V gene sequence: CDR1 SGHRS, CDR2 YFSETQ. This CDR3 spans 14 amino acids.

J is TRBJ1-5 and V is TRBV5-8; 8 bases are shared with TRBD1. The germline gives CDR1 SGHTS, CDR2 YDEGEE. With 0 bases clipped from V and 6 bases from J, the junction kept 5 bases outside the gene matches. The CDR3 covers 15 residues. The CDR3 loop is CASSLGQGAGQPQHF. CDR3 DNA: TGTGCCAGCAGCTTGGGGCAGGGGGCCGGTCAGCCCCAGCATTTT.

This clone showed up just a few times. V gene TRBV2 combines with J gene TRBJ1-1; D possibly corresponds to TRBD1 (6 bases). The germline gives CDR1 SNHLY, CDR2 FYNNEI. This CDR3 is built from 12 residues. V was trimmed by 5 bases and J by 7 bases, leaving 11 bases between them. The CDR3 coding sequence is TGTGCCAGCAGTAACAGGGCGGATGAAGCTTTCTTT. As protein: CASSNRADEAFF.

In this sample, this clone turned up a few times. This chain joins TRBV4-3 and TRBJ2-3; D not resolved. V was cut by 0 bases and J by 0 bases, with 4 bases left in between. Germline loops: CDR1 LGHNA, CDR2 YSLEER. CDR3 length: 14 residues. In DNA form, the CDR3 reads TGCGCCAGCAGCCAAGACGGTAGCACAGATACGCAGTATTTT. It specifies CASSQDGSTDTQYF.

The chain's CDR3 is CASSLGTSGYNEQFF. The CDR3 DNA is TGTGCCAGCAGCCTTGGGACTAGCGGTTACAATGAGCAGTTCTTC. The chain combines TRBV6-5 with TRBJ2-1; 11 nucleotides agree with TRBD2. The ends lost 6 bases at V and 4 bases at J; junction bases unmatched: 5. The germline gives CDR1 MNHEY, CDR2 SVGAGI. This CDR3 has 15 residues.

The chain links TRBV18 to TRBJ1-2; D gene uncertain. This CDR3 region has 13 residues. Trimming stripped 3 bases from V and 3 bases from J, with 8 bases between. CDR1 and CDR2 from the germline V gene are KGHSH and LQKENI. The DNA for the CDR3 is TGTGCCAGCTCACCTCGAGATGACTATGGCTACACCTTC. As protein: CASSPRDDYGYTF.

This clone showed up just a few times. J is TRBJ2-7 and V is TRBV6-1, with D unresolved. Germline CDR1 is MNHNS and CDR2 is SASEGT. V shed 11 bases and J shed 2 bases, with 19 bases lying between them. The CDR3 runs 14 residues. CDR3 in amino acids: CAVPKTSTTYEQYF. In nucleotides, the CDR3 is TGTGCCGTCCCCAAGACATCGACCACCTACGAGCAGTACTTC.

V is TRBV7-9 and J is TRBJ1-4, with 8 bases fitting TRBD1. The CDR3 covers 16 residues. V shed 1 base, J shed 5 bases, and the junction held 6 bases outside the gene matches. Germline CDR1 SEHNR, CDR2 FQNEAQ (reference sequence). The DNA for the CDR3 is TGTGCCAGCAGCTTAGGAGTGACAGGGGTCAATGAAAAACTGTTTTTT. Translated, it gives CASSLGVTGVNEKLFF.